Listed below are T cell receptor beta chains from one sample, sequenced in a study of blood T cells in healthy people across ages. MiXCR, applied by TCRdb to the 5' RACE reads, yields one record per CDR3 protein. The top ten clones hold approximately 4% of a sample with approximately 1.5 million distinct CDR3 sequences, about 42% of them seen once. Sequenced sample: blood. These receptors all stem from a woman aged 18-29 years in good health. Both conserved end residues are part of each CDR3. A D gene is named only where the DNA matches it firmly. Clone size is given for some rows only: seen once, a few or many times, or a class if the clone is expanded.

clone_size,v_call,j_call,d_call,cdr3_nt,cdr3_aa
.,TRBV29-1,TRBJ1-1,TRBD1,TGCAGCGTTGAGGGCAGGGGGAGGACTGAAGCTTTCTTT,CSVEGRGRTEAFF
few,TRBV29-1,TRBJ2-1,.,TGCAGCGCGGACTACGGGACCACCAATGAGCAGTTCTTC,CSADYGTTNEQFF
.,TRBV7-9,TRBJ1-5,.,TGTGCCAGCAGCTTAGAAGGTTACAATCAGCCCCAGCATTTT,CASSLEGYNQPQHF
.,TRBV4-1,TRBJ1-3,.,TGCGCCAGCAGCCGTCGCGGAAACACCATATATTTT,CASSRRGNTIYF
few,TRBV12-3/TRBV12-4,TRBJ2-1,TRBD1,TGTGCCAGCGCAGCAGGGGGAGTAAGGTACAATGAGCAGTTCTTC,CASAAGGVRYNEQFF
.,TRBV20-1,TRBJ2-7,TRBD2,TGCAGTGCTAGAGCGACCGGGACTACCTACAATGAGCAGTACTTC,CSARATGTTYNEQYF
.,TRBV6-7,TRBJ2-1,TRBD1,TGTGCCAGCATCAAAGGGACAGGTGACAATGAGCAGTTCTTC,CASIKGTGDNEQFF
few,TRBV20-1,TRBJ2-2,.,TGCAGTGCTAGAGATGGGGCGGTAGCTGGCACCGGGGAGCTGTTTTTT,CSARDGAVAGTGELFF
.,TRBV9,TRBJ2-1,TRBD1,TGTGCCAGCAGCGTTACACCGGGACAGATGTACAATGAGCAGTTCTTC,CASSVTPGQMYNEQFF
few,TRBV15,TRBJ1-2,.,TGTGCCACCAGCAAACAGGCCTCCTATGGCTACACCTTC,CATSKQASYGYTF
.,TRBV29-1,TRBJ2-3,.,TGCAGCGGAACCAAAGGGGACCCTAGCACAGATACGCAGTATTTT,CSGTKGDPSTDTQYF
few,TRBV24-1,TRBJ2-3,TRBD2,TGTGCCACCAGTGATGCCAGCGGGAGGAGGGATACGCAGTATTTT,CATSDASGRRDTQYF
.,TRBV20-1,TRBJ1-4,.,TGCAGTGCTACACGGGCACTTACTGCAACTAATGAAGAACTGTTTTTT,CSATRALTATNEELFF
few,TRBV20-1,TRBJ2-1,TRBD1,TGCAGTGCAACCGGGACAGGGCCCTACAATGAGCAGTTCTTC,CSATGTGPYNEQFF